Below, one T cell receptor (beta chain) is given with its context. TCRdb's copy holds only in-frame clones and misses some; the assay was immunoSEQ multiplex PCR. The table has approximately 300,000 clones, more than 85% seen once. Participants were aged about 18 to 100 years from approximately 24 US areas. Before being deemed recovered, Cohort 3 donors had two negative PCRs, clearance, or symptom resolution. The data were obtained in a study of blood T cell repertoires in COVID-19. The CDR3 is 13 amino acids. CDR1 is SGHNT, CDR2 YENEEA, per germline. Trimming pared 5 bases from V and 1 base from J, leaving 6 bases between.

Sequenced: PBMCs or T cells enriched from blood (not recorded which). This sequence was found in a woman in her twenties or thirties who had recovered from COVID-19. The chain recombines TRBV11-3 with TRBJ2-4; D not resolved. The CDR3 protein is CASSHRAKNIQYF. For the CDR3, the DNA is TGTGCCAGCAGCCACCGGGCCAAAAACATTCAGTACTTC.